The 32 T cell receptor beta chains below all came from one sample that was sequenced in a study of cytomegalovirus exposure and HLA in healthy donors. PCR employed 60 Vbeta and 13 Jbeta primers. Sequencing was performed with immunoSEQ multiplex PCR; in TCRdb, only in-frame clones are kept and a portion is missing. The data hold about 150,000 clones, with about 75% observed a single time. Sequencing was done on a sample of PBMCs. The receptors originated from a man in his sixties in good health and CMV-seronegative.

The chain couples TRBV19 to TRBJ1-5, with D tentatively TRBD1 (6 bases). Deletions cut 6 bases from V and 2 bases from J, with 20 bases between. The CDR3 totals 17 residues. Per the germline V gene, CDR1 is LNHDA and CDR2 is SQIVND (reference sequence). As DNA, the CDR3 is TGTGCCAGTAGCGACTACTCCAGGGGTAGGGGCAATCAGCCCCAGCATTTT. Translating gives CASSDYSRGRGNQPQHF. Full variable domain (rest looked up from reference TRBV19 and TRBJ1-5): DGGITQSPKYLFRKEGQNVTLSCEQNLNHDAMYWYRQDPGQGLRLIYYSQIVNDFQKGDIAEGYSVSREKKESFPLTVTSAQKNPTAFYLCASSDYSRGRGNQPQHFGDGTRLSIL.

V and J are TRBV30 and TRBJ1-1; D gene ambiguous. CDR3 size: 14 residues. Germline V gene lookup returns CDR1 GTSNPN and CDR2 SVGIG (reference sequence). Trimming took off 0 bases at V and 11 bases at J, with 19 bases between the two ends. The CDR3 loop reads CAWSVQSGRAGAFF. As DNA, the CDR3 is TGTGCCTGGAGTGTACAATCGGGGAGGGCCGGGGCTTTCTTT.

The CDR3 spells CASSGQGPTDTQYF. CDR3 sequence (DNA): TGTGCCAGCAGCGGACAGGGCCCCACAGATACGCAGTATTTT. This sequence joins TRBV5-8 and TRBJ2-3; the match to TRBD1 covers 8 bases. Per germline, CDR1 SGHTS and CDR2 YDEGEE. J lost 2 bases, V lost 4 bases, and 3 bases had no gene match. The CDR3 is 14 amino acids.

V and J are TRBV28 and TRBJ2-1, with 7 bases that match TRBD1. Trimming cost V 8 bases and J 9 bases; bases outside gene matches: 13. The V gene's germline CDR1 is MDHEN and CDR2 SYDVKM. CDR3 size: 14 residues. The CDR3 loop is CASSETRQGFEQFF. The CDR3 DNA reads as TGTGCCAGCTCTGAGACCCGACAGGGTTTTGAGCAGTTCTTC. Together with reference TRBV28 and TRBJ2-1, the CDR3 gives the full variable domain: DVKVTQSSRYLVKRTGEKVFLECVQDMDHENMFWYRQDPGLGLRLIYFSYDVKMKEKGDIPEGYSVSREKKERFSLILESASTNQTSMYLCASSETRQGFEQFFGPGTRLTVL.

The V call is TRBV2, the J call TRBJ1-5; D unclear. Trimming left V 4 bases short and J 2 bases short, with 12 bases between. Germline V gives CDR1 SNHLY, CDR2 FYNNEI. CDR3 length: 15 residues. CDR3 nucleotides: TGTGCCAGCAGTGTCGATGTTTCGGGCAATCAGCCCCAGCATTTT. As protein: CASSVDVSGNQPQHF. Full variable domain (remainder filled in from reference TRBV2 and TRBJ1-5): EPEVTQTPSHQVTQMGQEVILRCVPISNHLYFYWYRQILGQKVEFLVSFYNNEISEKSEIFDDQFSVERPDGSNFTLKIRSTKLEDSAMYFCASSVDVSGNQPQHFGDGTRLSIL.

The gene calls are TRBV28 and TRBJ2-2; D gene unclear. The length of the CDR3 is 11 residues. CDR1 is MDHEN, CDR2 SYDVKM, per germline. Trimming cost V 5 bases and J 7 bases, with 5 bases left between them. CDR3 sequence reads: CASSPHGELFF. The CDR3 coding sequence is TGTGCCAGCAGTCCCCACGGGGAGCTGTTTTTT.

CDR3 sequence reads: CASSATGGPEAFF. CDR3 nucleotides: TGTGCCAGCAGTGCGACAGGGGGGCCTGAAGCTTTCTTT. The chain joins TRBV6-5 to TRBJ1-1; 9 nucleotides line up with TRBD1. This CDR3 comprises 13 residues. V shed 5 bases and J 6 bases; nucleotides not matched to a gene: 4. Germline V gene sequence: CDR1 MNHEY, CDR2 SVGAGI.

The CDR3 spells CASSRGQGGNEQYF. DNA of the CDR3: TGTGCCAGCAGTCGGGGACAGGGGGGGAACGAGCAGTACTTC. The gene calls are TRBV6-5 and TRBJ2-7, with 11 bases lining up with TRBD1. Germline values: CDR1 MNHEY, CDR2 SVGAGI. The V gene end was trimmed by 5 bases and the J gene end by 5 bases; junction bases not matched to a gene: 5. This CDR3 has 14 amino acids.

V and J are TRBV28 and TRBJ2-5; possibly TRBD2 for D (6 bases). Per germline, CDR1 MDHEN and CDR2 SYDVKM. The CDR3 has 16 residues. V lost 3 bases and J 2 bases, leaving 16 bases between the germline ends. The CDR3 DNA is TGTGCCAGCAGTTTTCCCAGGAGGGGCGGGCAAGAGACCCAGTACTTC. This encodes CASSFPRRGGQETQYF.

This rearrangement joins TRBV6-1 to TRBJ1-3; 7 bases align to TRBD1. The CDR3 loop spans 15 amino acids. The germline V gene encodes CDR1 MNHNS and CDR2 SASEGT. Losses at the gene ends were 7 bases for V and 0 bases for J; bases not matched to a gene: 6. The chain's CDR3 is CASTDRAPSGNTIYF. The CDR3 nucleotides are TGTGCCAGCACCGACAGGGCCCCCTCTGGAAACACCATATATTTT.

This chain uses TRBV10-1 with TRBJ2-2, with 9 bases matching TRBD1. CDR3 size: 14 residues. The germline CDR1 and CDR2 sequences are WNHNN and SYGVQD (reference sequence). V was clipped by 6 bases and J by 3 bases; unmatched bases: 2. This chain's CDR3 is CASRRDRDTGELFF. CDR3 sequence (DNA): TGCGCCAGCAGGCGGGACAGGGACACCGGGGAGCTGTTTTTT.

V gene TRBV29-1 combines with J gene TRBJ2-1; 9 bases line up with TRBD2. The V segment lost 5 bases and the J segment 5 bases; nucleotides outside the gene matches: 13. Germline CDR1 and CDR2: SQVTM and ANQGSEA. CDR3 length: 16 residues. The CDR3: CSVWGIRTSAHNEQFF. The DNA for the CDR3 is TGCAGCGTTTGGGGAATACGGACTAGCGCCCACAATGAGCAGTTCTTC.

This clone is a singleton in its sample. The chain recombines TRBV27 with TRBJ1-6; tentative D call: TRBD1 (5 bases). The V end was cut by 5 bases, the J end by 7 bases, with 9 bases between. Germline CDR1 MNHEY, CDR2 SMNVEV (reference sequence). The CDR3 contains 13 residues. CDR3 amino acids: CASSPYRNSPLHF. The CDR3 DNA reads as TGTGCCAGCAGTCCGTACAGGAATTCACCCCTCCACTTT.

This chain joins TRBV27 and TRBJ2-7, with 12 bases identical to TRBD2. CDR1 is MNHEY and CDR2 is SMNVEV in the germline V gene (reference sequence). The V segment lost 6 bases and the J segment 5 bases; nucleotides outside the gene matches: 8. CDR3 length: 15 residues. The CDR3 nucleotides read TGTGCCAGCAGGGGTAGGACTAGCGGGGACCACGAGCAGTACTTC. It translates to CASRGRTSGDHEQYF.

The chain joins TRBV10-3 to TRBJ2-5; D possibly corresponds to TRBD1 (8 bases). The CDR3 is made up of 16 amino acids. Germline V lookup: CDR1 ENHRY, CDR2 SYGVKD. Between the trimmed V and J ends, which lost 0 bases and 5 bases, there was a span of 16 bases. The CDR3: CAISESYGQGGETQYF. For the CDR3, the DNA is TGTGCCATCAGTGAGTCGTACGGACAGGGAGGGGAGACCCAGTACTTC.

V usage is TRBV27 and J usage is TRBJ2-1, with TRBD2 matching 16 bases. After removal of 6 bases from V and 3 bases from J, the junction contained 5 bases not matched to a gene. The CDR3 has 17 amino acids. Germline V CDR1 and CDR2: MNHEY, SMNVEV (reference sequence). The CDR3 DNA sequence: TGTGCCAGCAGGACGGGACTAGCGGGAGGGATCTACAATGAGCAGTTCTTC. This encodes CASRTGLAGGIYNEQFF.

The gene calls are TRBV27 and TRBJ2-1, with TRBD1 identical over 7 bases. After removal of 2 bases from V and 10 bases from J, the junction contained 5 bases not matched to a gene. The CDR3 sequence is 13 residues long. CDR1 and CDR2 from the germline V gene are MNHEY and SMNVEV (reference sequence). The CDR3 loop reads CASSLKGALEQFF. The CDR3 coding sequence is TGTGCCAGCAGTTTAAAGGGGGCACTCGAGCAGTTCTTC.

In regard to this clone: At one boundary the junction diverges from the germline segment, which might be a read error. The chain carries TRBV7-9 and TRBJ1-1; 10 bases fit TRBD1. The germline CDR1 and CDR2 sequences are SEHNR and FQNEAQ (reference sequence). The CDR3 contains 18 residues. The CDR3 loop is CASSLERGQGGRDTEAFF. The CDR3, as DNA: TGTGCCAGCAGTTTAGAGAGAGGACAGGGGGGTAGGGACACTGAAGCTTTCTTT.

The chain employs TRBV5-4 and TRBJ2-2, with D unclear. Germline V CDR1 and CDR2: SGHNT, YYREEE (reference sequence). V lost 0 bases and J 6 bases, leaving 15 bases between the germline ends. CDR3 length equals 16 residues. The CDR3 spells CASSLEARSSPGELFF. CDR3 bases: TGTGCCAGCAGCTTGGAGGCTAGGTCCAGTCCCGGGGAGCTGTTTTTT.

The chain uses TRBV5-8 and TRBJ1-1, with 7 bases identical to TRBD1. With 4 bases clipped from V and 4 bases from J, the junction kept 7 bases outside the gene matches. Germline loops: CDR1 SGHTS, CDR2 YDEGEE. This CDR3 contains 14 residues. CDR3 amino acids: CASSSRGSGTEAFF. The CDR3 DNA reads as TGTGCCAGCAGCAGCAGGGGGTCGGGCACTGAAGCTTTCTTT.

The CDR3 here is CASSSFELAGYNEQFF. The CDR3 bases are TGTGCCAGCAGCTCCTTCGAATTAGCGGGATACAATGAGCAGTTCTTC. The V and J genes are TRBV7-3 and TRBJ2-1; 8 bases map to TRBD2. Germline trimming cut 4 bases from V and 4 bases from J; bases unmatched to any gene: 9. The V gene's germline CDR1 is SGHTA and CDR2 FQGTGA. CDR3 size: 16 residues.

This chain connects TRBV4-3 to TRBJ2-1; 9 nucleotides agree with TRBD2. V lost 0 bases, J lost 5 bases, and 5 bases stayed unmatched. The germline CDR1 and CDR2 sequences are LGHNA and YSLEER. This CDR3 contains 16 residues. The CDR3 nucleotides are TGCGCCAGCAGCCAAGATCTAGCGGGGATAAACAATGAGCAGTTCTTC. It codes for CASSQDLAGINNEQFF.

This chain links TRBV10-3 with TRBJ2-3; 7 nucleotides align to TRBD2. The trim removed 10 bases at V and 0 bases at J, leaving 13 bases unmatched. CDR1 and CDR2 (germline): ENHRY, SYGVKD. The CDR3 runs to 16 residues. CDR3 coding DNA: TGTGCCACCATGGAGGCTAGCGGAAGAAGCACAGATACGCAGTATTTT. Translated: CATMEASGRSTDTQYF.

The chain couples TRBV27 to TRBJ2-5; D possibly corresponds to TRBD1 (6 bases). V lost 0 bases and J lost 6, with 14 bases in between. This CDR3 contains 15 residues. Germline V lookup: CDR1 MNHEY, CDR2 SMNVEV (reference sequence). DNA of the CDR3: TGTGCCAGCAGTTTATCGGGTGGGACACCAAAGACCCAGTACTTC. Its protein product is CASSLSGGTPKTQYF.

Here the CDR3 DNA reads TGTGCCAGCAGCGTCCTTTACAGGGGAGATACGCAGTATTTT. Its protein product is CASSVLYRGDTQYF. The V and J genes are TRBV9 and TRBJ2-3, with TRBD1 matching 7 bases. This CDR3 contains 14 residues. Unmatched junction bases numbered 5, after V lost 2 bases and J lost 5 bases. Per the germline V gene, CDR1 is SGDLS and CDR2 is YYNGEE.

The gene calls are TRBV7-6 and TRBJ2-2; the D is unclear. The CDR3 has 16 amino acids. Germline V gene data show CDR1 as SGHVS and CDR2 as FNYEAQ. Trimming cost V 1 base and J 6 bases, with 15 bases left between them. In nucleotides, the CDR3 is TGTGCCAGCAGCTTAGGTATACCGAGCCTTGCCGGGGAGCTGTTTTTT. Protein: CASSLGIPSLAGELFF.

The chain is built from TRBV27 and TRBJ2-5, with D unclear. Germline V gives CDR1 MNHEY, CDR2 SMNVEV (reference sequence). The CDR3 length is 11 residues. Trimming took off 7 bases at V and 3 bases at J, with 6 bases between the two ends. This CDR3 is CASTLEETQYF. DNA for the CDR3: TGTGCCAGCACCCTTGAAGAGACCCAGTACTTC.

The chain combines TRBV5-4 with TRBJ2-1; TRBD1 aligns across 8 bases. CDR3 size: 15 residues. V was clipped by 0 bases and J by 1 base; unmatched bases: 0. Germline-derived CDR1 and CDR2 are SGHNT and YYREEE (reference sequence). DNA for the CDR3: TGTGCCAGCAGCTTGGACAGGGGGTCCTACAATGAGCAGTTCTTC. Its protein product is CASSLDRGSYNEQFF. The full variable domain, with the rest looked up from reference TRBV5-4 and TRBJ2-1, is ETGVTQSPTHLIKTRGQQVTLRCSSQSGHNTVSWYQQALGQGPQFIFQYYREEENGRGNFPPRFSGLQFPNYSSELNVNALELDDSALYLCASSLDRGSYNEQFFGPGTRLTVL.

The V call is TRBV28, the J call TRBJ2-7; TRBD1 is a possible D gene (6 bases). V lost 4 bases and J lost 1, with 14 bases in between. Germline CDR1 reads MDHEN; CDR2 reads SYDVKM. The CDR3 loop spans 15 amino acids. The CDR3 DNA follows: TGTGCCAGCAGTTCTCAGGGGATAGCGTCCTACGAGCAGTACTTC. Its protein product is CASSSQGIASYEQYF.

The chain employs TRBV2 and TRBJ2-7, with D perhaps TRBD1 (5 bases). Germline-derived CDR1 and CDR2 are SNHLY and FYNNEI. V lost 8 bases, J lost 4 bases, and 21 bases lay in between. This CDR3 has 15 amino acids. The CDR3 reads CASSPGAPVTYEQYF. In nucleotides, the CDR3 is TGTGCCAGCTCCCCTGGGGCCCCCGTCACTTACGAGCAGTACTTC.

This clone was detected a few times. DNA of the CDR3: TGTGCCAGCAGTTCTGTTCGGCGGGAGGGCCGTGGGCAGTACTTC. Its protein is CASSSVRREGRGQYF. This chain joins TRBV27 and TRBJ2-7; 9 positions match TRBD2. The germline CDR1 and CDR2 sequences are MNHEY and SMNVEV (reference sequence). Unmatched junction bases numbered 13, after V lost 4 bases and J lost 9 bases. This CDR3 is built from 15 residues.

V gene TRBV9 combines with J gene TRBJ2-4; 9 bases agree with TRBD1. V lost 0 bases to trimming and J lost 8 bases; unmatched junction nucleotides: 9. The CDR3 sequence is 16 residues long. The germline CDR1 and CDR2 sequences are SGDLS and YYNGEE. The CDR3 region has the DNA TGTGCCAGCAGCGTAGCCGTGACAGGGGGTGCCTACATTCAGTACTTC. This sequence encodes CASSVAVTGGAYIQYF.